A selection of T cell receptor beta chains follows, all from one sample in a study of T cells in Graves' hyperthyroidism and ophthalmopathy. TCRdb re-called the multiplex PCR reads through MiXCR, storing one row per CDR3 protein. The data show over 300,000 distinct CDR3 sequences, more than 11% seen once. The specimen sequenced was blood. These receptors all come from a woman aged 55-69 years with Graves' hyperthyroidism. CDR3s include the opening cysteine and the closing phenylalanine or tryptophan. A D gene is named only where the DNA matches it firmly. Clone sizes are given selectively: once, few, many, or a class where the clone is expanded.

clone_size	v_call	cdr3_length	j_call	d_call	cdr3_nt	cdr3_aa
.	TRBV20-1	15	TRBJ2-7	.	TGCAGTGCTAGAGATCTGGCTCTAGCAGGCGACGAGCAGTACTTC	CSARDLALAGDEQYF
many	TRBV30	13	TRBJ2-2	.	TGTGCCTGGAGTGAGGGGTTTCCCGGGGAGCTGTTTTTT	CAWSEGFPGELFF
many	TRBV29-1	12	TRBJ2-5	.	TGCAGCGTTGACGGGGGTCAAGAGACCCAGTACTTC	CSVDGGQETQYF
once	TRBV4-1	17	TRBJ2-4	.	TGCGCCAGCAGCCAAGTCAGGGAACGGAGCCGCAAAAACATTCAGTACTTC	CASSQVRERSRKNIQYF
many	TRBV3-1	15	TRBJ2-1	TRBD2	TGTGCCAGCAGCCTCCGACTAGCGGCACACAATGAGCAGTTCTTC	CASSLRLAAHNEQFF
few	TRBV15	16	TRBJ2-5	.	TGTGCCACCAGCAGAGATAAGGACTTGACGGGGAAGACCCAGTACTTC	CATSRDKDLTGKTQYF
many	TRBV29-1	16	TRBJ2-1	.	TGCAGCGTTGACAGTTCCGTAGCGGACCCCTACAATGAGCAGTTCTTC	CSVDSSVADPYNEQFF
many	TRBV4-1	15	TRBJ2-7	TRBD1	TGCGCCAGCAGCGATGGACAGGGGCCAACCTACGAGCAGTACTTC	CASSDGQGPTYEQYF
few	TRBV10-3	15	TRBJ2-7	.	TGTGCCATCAAGGAATTCGGGCAGACCCCCGCCGAGCAGTACTTC	CAIKEFGQTPAEQYF
.	TRBV24-1	13	TRBJ2-7	.	TGTGCCACCAGTGATTCAGTAGGGGACGAGCAGTACTTC	CATSDSVGDEQYF
.	TRBV6-1	14	TRBJ2-1	TRBD2	TGTGCCAGCAGTGAACTAGCGGGTCTGGGTGAGCAGTTCTTC	CASSELAGLGEQFF
few	TRBV10-3	13	TRBJ1-2	.	TGTGCCATCAGTGAGTCCGCTTCCTATGGCTACACCTTC	CAISESASYGYTF
few	TRBV16	12	TRBJ2-2	.	TGTGCCAGCAGCAGGGTGTCCGGGGAGCTGTTTTTT	CASSRVSGELFF
many	TRBV5-5	15	TRBJ2-5	.	TGTGCCAGCAGCTTGGCGTGGGACAACGGAGAGACCCAGTACTTC	CASSLAWDNGETQYF
many	TRBV5-1	14	TRBJ2-1	TRBD1	TGCGCCAGCAGCTTGACGGGACAGGGGATTGAGCAGTTCTTC	CASSLTGQGIEQFF
.	TRBV9	14	TRBJ1-2	.	TGTGCCAGCAGCGCGCGGGGAAGGGAGGGTGGCTACACCTTC	CASSARGREGGYTF
.	TRBV9	16	TRBJ2-5	TRBD2	TGTGCCAGCAGCGTAGTCACACTAGCGCCCCAAGAGACCCAGTACTTC	CASSVVTLAPQETQYF
many	TRBV29-1	13	TRBJ2-7	.	TGCAGCGTTATAGGGCCCTCCAACTACGAGCAGTACTTC	CSVIGPSNYEQYF
many	TRBV13	16	TRBJ2-3	.	TGTGCCAGCAGCTTAGGTTGGGAGTATACCACAGATACGCAGTATTTT	CASSLGWEYTTDTQYF
many	TRBV5-1	13	TRBJ2-5	TRBD1	TGCGCCAGCAGCCTAGGGACAGGAGAGACCCAGTACTTC	CASSLGTGETQYF
many	TRBV12-3/TRBV12-4	15	TRBJ1-1	TRBD1	TGTGCCAGCAGTCCTCGGACAGGGGGCAACACTGAAGCTTTCTTT	CASSPRTGGNTEAFF
many	TRBV6-1	15	TRBJ2-7	.	TGTGCCAGCAGTGACCCCCTTGGGCTCCGCGACGAGCAGTACTTC	CASSDPLGLRDEQYF
.	TRBV19	15	TRBJ2-1	.	TGTGCCAGTAGTACAACTATTAGCTCCTACAATGAGCAGTTCTTC	CASSTTISSYNEQFF
.	TRBV20-1	12	TRBJ2-7	.	TGCAGTGCTAGAGAGGCCCGCTACGAGCAGTACTTC	CSAREARYEQYF
.	TRBV7-9	14	TRBJ2-7	TRBD1	TGTGCCAGCAGCGACAGGGGGCTTCCCTACGAGCAGTACTTC	CASSDRGLPYEQYF
many	TRBV7-3	15	TRBJ2-1	TRBD1	TGTGCCAGCAGTTACGACAGGGGCTCCTACAATGAGCAGTTCTTC	CASSYDRGSYNEQFF
few	TRBV24-1	13	TRBJ2-5	TRBD1	TGTGCCACCGGACGGACAGGGGAAGAGACCCAGTACTTC	CATGRTGEETQYF
.	TRBV11-3	14	TRBJ2-7	TRBD1	TGTGCCAGCAGCCTCGGGACAGACGGGTACGAGCAGTACTTC	CASSLGTDGYEQYF
many	TRBV28	15	TRBJ1-2	TRBD1	TGTGCCAGCAGTTCTCCGGGACAGGCTAACTATGGCTACACCTTC	CASSSPGQANYGYTF
.	TRBV10-3	13	TRBJ2-5	.	TGTGCCATGTCGACTAGTGAGCAAGAGACCCAGTACTTC	CAMSTSEQETQYF
few	TRBV12-5	14	TRBJ1-1	.	TGTGCTAGTGGTTCCTTCCCACAGGACACTGAAGCTTTCTTT	CASGSFPQDTEAFF
many	TRBV2	13	TRBJ2-1	.	TGTGCCAGCAGTGACCAGGGCTGGGGTGAGCAGTTCTTC	CASSDQGWGEQFF
few	TRBV20-1	14	TRBJ1-1	TRBD1	TGCAGTGCTAGCCCCGGGACAGCCGTCACTGAAGCTTTCTTT	CSASPGTAVTEAFF